The 18 T cell receptor beta chains below come from one sample, sequenced in a study of T-cell reconstitution after alpha-beta-depleted transplantation in children. Unique molecular identifiers were incorporated during preparation of the TCRbeta library. Using its own MiXCR run on the PCR reads, TCRdb lists one record per CDR3 protein. This sample carries roughly 350,000 distinct CDR3 sequences, roughly 17% of them seen once, and the ten largest clones take roughly 40%. Specimen: PBMCs, mostly from graft donor cells, collected 360 days after TCRalphabeta/CD19-depleted stem cell transplant. Every receptor here comes from a male patient between 2 and 15 years old who had a stem cell transplant for acute lymphoblastic leukemia, so the T cells may come from the graft donor.

Only a few counts were recorded for this clonotype. The rearrangement links TRBV20-1 to TRBJ2-7; D not certain. The germline gives CDR1 DFQATT, CDR2 SNEGSKA (reference sequence). The CDR3 totals 13 residues. V lost 3 bases, J lost 4 bases, and 13 bases lay in between. The CDR3 DNA is TGCAGTGCTAGGCCAGACTTCCCTTACGAGCAGTACTTC. Protein sequence: CSARPDFPYEQYF.

The chain couples TRBV27 to TRBJ1-3, with 9 bases lining up with TRBD1. V lost 5 bases, J lost 5 bases, and 4 bases stayed unmatched. This CDR3 is built from 14 residues. Germline-derived CDR1 and CDR2 are MNHEY and SMNVEV (reference sequence). The CDR3 spells CASSPGQGRNTIYF. CDR3 bases: TGTGCCAGCAGTCCGGGACAGGGACGAAACACCATATATTTT.

This clonotype has more than one count but fewer than ten. CDR3 in amino acids: CASSVTPGHSNEKLFF. The CDR3 nucleotides are TGTGCCAGCAGCGTAACCCCAGGGCATTCTAATGAAAAACTGTTTTTT. V gene TRBV9 combines with J gene TRBJ1-4; tentative D call: TRBD1 (5 bases). CDR3 length: 16 residues. The V gene lost 1 base and the J gene lost 3 bases, with 13 bases spanning the gap. CDR1 is SGDLS, CDR2 YYNGEE, per germline.

This clonotype was seen more than once but under ten times. The chain carries TRBV20-1 and TRBJ2-3; D uncertain. V was trimmed by 4 bases and J by 1 base, leaving 12 bases between them. The germline V gene encodes CDR1 DFQATT and CDR2 SNEGSKA (reference sequence). The CDR3 is 14 residues long. CDR3 nucleotide sequence: TGCAGTGCTATCCCCCCCCGGGGCACAGATACGCAGTATTTT. Amino acid sequence: CSAIPPRGTDTQYF.

The V call is TRBV28, the J call TRBJ2-1, with D hard to call. Germline CDR1 and CDR2: MDHEN and SYDVKM. Trimming pared 3 bases from V and 8 bases from J, leaving 8 bases between. The CDR3 has 12 amino acids. The CDR3 sequence is CASSFNIYEQFF. CDR3 bases: TGTGCCAGCAGTTTTAACATCTATGAGCAGTTCTTC. Full variable domain (remainder filled in from reference TRBV28 and TRBJ2-1): DVKVTQSSRYLVKRTGEKVFLECVQDMDHENMFWYRQDPGLGLRLIYFSYDVKMKEKGDIPEGYSVSREKKERFSLILESASTNQTSMYLCASSFNIYEQFFGPGTRLTVL.

This clonotype was detected a few times. The genes are TRBV4-1 and TRBJ2-2, with 8 positions matching TRBD2. The germline CDR1 and CDR2 sequences are MGHRA and YSYEKL. Unmatched junction bases numbered 15, after V lost 5 bases and J lost 4 bases. This CDR3 region has 18 residues. For the CDR3, the DNA is TGCGCCAGCAGCTACAAACTGGGCGGGAGGAGTATCACCGGGGAGCTGTTTTTT. Amino acids: CASSYKLGGRSITGELFF.

This clonotype came up many times. The CDR3 bases are TGCGCCAGCAGCCCCGATACTAGCGGGAGAGTTAATGAGCAGTTCTTC. Translated, it gives CASSPDTSGRVNEQFF. The genes are TRBV5-1 and TRBJ2-1; 11 bases line up with TRBD2. J lost 7 bases, V lost 4 bases, and 10 bases had no gene match. CDR3 size: 16 residues. In germline, CDR1 is SGHRS, CDR2 YFSETQ.

The table lists this clonotype with a few counts. The rearrangement joins TRBV20-1 to TRBJ2-2; the D is unclear. Trimming took 0 bases from V and 4 from J, leaving 9 bases between them. This CDR3 is built from 14 residues. Germline values: CDR1 DFQATT, CDR2 SNEGSKA (reference sequence). Written as DNA, the CDR3 is TGCAGTGCTAGAGAGTCTCTCCTCACCGGGGAGCTGTTTTTT. Encoded protein: CSARESLLTGELFF.

This clonotype has just a few counts. The chain is built from TRBV9 and TRBJ2-1; 9 nucleotides match TRBD2. Germline CDR1 SGDLS, CDR2 YYNGEE. The CDR3 consists of 16 residues. Trimming cost V 1 base and J 6 bases; bases outside gene matches: 8. The CDR3 region is CASSVRMEREVNEQFF. The CDR3 region has the DNA TGTGCCAGCAGCGTAAGGATGGAGCGGGAGGTCAATGAGCAGTTCTTC.

This clonotype has just a few counts. The CDR3 DNA is TGTGCCAGCAGCACTAGCGGGGGCGAGCAGTACTTC. It specifies CASSTSGGEQYF. This rearrangement joins TRBV6-2 or TRBV6-3 to TRBJ2-7; 11 positions match TRBD2. The CDR3 runs 12 residues. CDR1 MNHEY and CDR2 SVGEGT come from the germline V gene. J lost 6 bases, V lost 6 bases, and 1 base had no gene match.

This clonotype was seen a handful of times. This chain uses TRBV5-5 with TRBJ2-7; no clear D. This CDR3 has 13 residues. Per the germline V gene, CDR1 is SGHKS and CDR2 is YYEKEE (reference sequence). Trimming took 6 bases from V and 2 from J, leaving 12 bases between them. The CDR3 region is CASNPEPTYEQYF. The CDR3 coding sequence is TGTGCCAGCAATCCGGAACCAACCTACGAGCAGTACTTC. Based on the CDR3 plus reference TRBV5-5 and TRBJ2-7, the full variable domain is DAGVTQSPTHLIKTRGQQVTLRCSPISGHKSVSWYQQVLGQGPQFIFQYYEKEERGRGNFPDRFSARQFPNYSSELNVNALLLGDSALYLCASNPEPTYEQYFGPGTRLTVT.

A few counts support this clonotype. V gene TRBV29-1 combines with J gene TRBJ2-5, with D possibly matching TRBD1 (6 bases). The V end was cut by 4 bases, the J end by 5 bases, with 11 bases between. Germline lookup yields CDR1 SQVTM and CDR2 ANQGSEA. This CDR3 has 12 amino acids. The CDR3 nucleotides are TGCAGCGTTGTCCACAGGGAGGAGACCCAGTACTTC. Its translation is CSVVHREETQYF.

The rearrangement joins TRBV3-1 to TRBJ2-1, with D perhaps TRBD2 (5 bases). V was clipped by 2 bases and J by 2 bases, with 7 bases between them. The CDR3 extends over 14 amino acids. The germline V gene has CDR1 LGHDT and CDR2 YNNKEL (reference sequence). Here the CDR3 DNA reads TGTGCCAGCAGCCAAAGGCGGGCCTACAATGAGCAGTTCTTC. Residues: CASSQRRAYNEQFF.

This clonotype was counted between two and nine times. This chain connects TRBV12-3 or TRBV12-4 to TRBJ2-7; no clear D. Trimming stripped 5 bases from V and 1 base from J, with 9 bases between. This CDR3 contains 13 residues. The CDR3 sequence: CASSPTRSYEQYF. The CDR3 bases are TGTGCCAGCAGTCCTACAAGATCCTACGAGCAGTACTTC.

This clonotype was recorded a few times. The rearrangement joins TRBV7-6 to TRBJ1-4; D not resolved. Trimming shortened V by 1 base and J by 4 bases, and 10 bases separated the two germline ends. CDR3 length equals 15 residues. Germline CDR1 reads SGHVS; CDR2 reads FNYEAQ. The CDR3 loop is CASSLGRRSNEKLFF. The CDR3, as DNA: TGTGCCAGCAGCTTAGGACGGCGTAGTAATGAAAAACTGTTTTTT.

This clonotype was found a few times. The gene calls are TRBV7-9 and TRBJ2-3; no firm D call. The CDR3 contains 12 residues. Germline-derived CDR1 and CDR2 are SEHNR and FQNEAQ (reference sequence). Trimming shortened V by 5 bases and J by 6 bases, and 9 bases separated the two germline ends. CDR3 protein: CASSRASDTQYF. The CDR3, as DNA: TGTGCCAGCAGCCGCGCTTCGGATACGCAGTATTTT.

This clonotype was recorded at least ten times. The chain uses TRBV21-1 and TRBJ2-1; the tabulated D call, TRBD2, remains unverified against the DNA. TRBV21-1 counts as a pseudogene. This CDR3 spans 15 amino acids. This chain's CDR3 is CASSPEAGVYNEQFF. The CDR3 region has the DNA TGTGCCAGCAGTCCGGAGGCGGGAGTTTACAATGAGCAGTTCTTC.

The V gene is TRBV6-4, the J gene TRBJ2-1, with unresolved D. This CDR3 has 15 residues. Trimming took off 4 bases at V and 6 bases at J, with 16 bases between the two ends. Germline CDR1 is MRHNA and CDR2 is SNTAGT. As DNA, the CDR3 is TGTGCCAGCAGTGTATCACGTTTAGTCGCCAATGAGCAGTTCTTC. It codes for CASSVSRLVANEQFF.